Presented here are 14 T cell receptor beta chains from one specimen sequenced in a study of blood T cell repertoires in COVID-19 (dated by TCRdb to the early 2020s). Preparation of the library involved the immunoSEQ multiplex PCR assay. TCRdb re-hosts the immuneACCESS table, in-frame sequences only. Its copies lack some clones; in the studies checked, an unresolved V gene accounts for under half of them, and the cause for the rest is not known. Recorded for this sample are 150,000 to 200,000 clones; approximately 86% of them occurred a single time. Under 9.5% of the sample is in the top ten clones. Input material: peripheral blood. These receptors all stem from a man between 50 and 59 years old with active or convalescent COVID-19.

The gene calls are TRBV9 and TRBJ1-4; D may be TRBD1 (5 bases). V lost 0 bases to trimming and J lost 7 bases, with 19 bases between them. CDR1 SGDLS and CDR2 YYNGEE come from the germline V gene. The CDR3 totals 17 residues. The CDR3 bases are TGTGCCAGCAGCGTAGCCAGGGATCAGTCATTAGGTGAAAAACTGTTTTTT. This encodes CASSVARDQSLGEKLFF.

The rearrangement links TRBV6-6 to TRBJ1-5; 10 bases align to TRBD1. The V and J ends lost 6 bases and 5 bases, in that order; junction bases with no gene match: 1. Germline CDR1 reads MNHNY; CDR2 reads SVGAGI (reference sequence). The CDR3 extends over 13 amino acids. The CDR3 DNA reads TGTGCCAGCAGGGGGACAGGGGATCAGCCCCAGCATTTT. This codes for CASRGTGDQPQHF.

This clone appeared a single time. The V and J genes are TRBV25-1 and TRBJ2-6; 7 bases line up with TRBD2. Germline loops: CDR1 MGHDK, CDR2 SYGVNS. V was pared by 5 bases and J by 2 bases, with 6 bases of the junction left unmatched. The CDR3 is 16 residues long. CDR3 in DNA: TGTGCCAGCAGTCCTACGGGGGGTGCTGGGGCCAACGTCCTGACTTTC. Its translation is CASSPTGGAGANVLTF.

This sequence joins TRBV5-1 and TRBJ1-2, with 9 bases identical to TRBD1. Germline CDR1 and CDR2: SGHRS and YFSETQ. This CDR3 region has 14 residues. V trimming: 0 bases; J trimming: 5 bases; junction bases outside the gene matches: 2. The CDR3 region is CASSLEGQGYGYTF. The CDR3 region has the DNA TGCGCCAGCAGCTTGGAGGGACAGGGATATGGCTACACCTTC.

This sequence joins TRBV6-2 or TRBV6-3 and TRBJ2-3, with 11 bases matching TRBD2. V lost 4 bases, J lost 0 bases, and 6 bases stayed unmatched. The germline V gene encodes CDR1 MNHEY and CDR2 SVGEGT. CDR3 size: 17 residues. The CDR3 reads CASSWASGGTSTDTQYF. The CDR3 DNA is TGTGCCAGCAGTTGGGCTAGCGGGGGGACTAGCACAGATACGCAGTATTTT.

J is TRBJ2-3 and V is TRBV2; D gene ambiguous. CDR1 and CDR2 (germline): SNHLY, FYNNEI. Trimming cost V 4 bases and J 0 bases, with 8 bases left between them. This CDR3 is 14 amino acids long. The CDR3 DNA reads TGTGCCAGCAGTGGACCGACTAGCACAGATACGCAGTATTTT. Translation gives CASSGPTSTDTQYF.

The chain recombines TRBV3-1 (or the pseudogene TRBV3-2) with TRBJ1-2, with D uncertain. Per germline, CDR1 LGHDT and CDR2 YNNKEL (reference sequence). The CDR3 contains 16 residues. The V end lost 0 bases, the J end lost 6 bases, and 17 bases lay between the germline ends. For the CDR3, the DNA is TGTGCCAGCAGCCAAGACCCGGACTCGTCTTGGGATGGCTACACCTTC. Its protein is CASSQDPDSSWDGYTF.

CDR3 DNA: TGTGCCAGCAGCTTAAATGACGGGGTCTCCTACGAGCAGTACTTC. It is translated as CASSLNDGVSYEQYF. V and J are TRBV7-3 and TRBJ2-7, with D perhaps matching TRBD2 (5 bases). The CDR3 spans 15 residues. Looked up from germline, CDR1 is SGHTA and CDR2 is FQGTGA. Trimming removed 1 base at V and 0 bases at J, with 10 bases between.

This sequence joins TRBV5-1 and TRBJ1-1, with D unclear. Trimming shortened V by 0 bases and J by 2 bases, and 14 bases separated the two germline ends. Germline CDR1 and CDR2: SGHRS and YFSETQ. CDR3 length equals 16 residues. CDR3 amino acids: CASSLGGLRPNTEAFF. In nucleotides, the CDR3 is TGCGCCAGCAGCTTGGGAGGCCTAAGACCCAACACTGAAGCTTTCTTT.

This clone was observed a single time. The chain combines TRBV7-6 with TRBJ1-1; D ambiguous. The CDR3 covers 15 residues. Trimming took off 5 bases at V and 0 bases at J, with 13 bases between the two ends. Germline V gene sequence: CDR1 SGHVS, CDR2 FNYEAQ. CDR3 in amino acids: CASSRVGALNTEAFF. The CDR3 bases are TGTGCCAGCAGCCGGGTGGGTGCTTTGAACACTGAAGCTTTCTTT. The full variable domain, its missing parts supplied by reference TRBV7-6 and TRBJ1-1, is GAGVSQSPRYKVTKRGQDVALRCDPISGHVSLYWYRQALGQGPEFLTYFNYEAQQDKSGLPNDRFSAERPEGSISTLTIQRTEQRDSAMYRCASSRVGALNTEAFFGQGTRLTVV.

This chain links TRBV19 with TRBJ2-1; no clear D gene. The germline gives CDR1 LNHDA, CDR2 SQIVND (reference sequence). The CDR3 has 12 amino acids. Trimming shortened V by 6 bases and J by 5 bases, and 8 bases separated the two germline ends. CDR3: CASSARNNEQFF. The CDR3 DNA reads as TGTGCCAGTAGCGCGCGAAACAATGAGCAGTTCTTC.

This chain uses TRBV3-1 (or the pseudogene TRBV3-2) with TRBJ2-3; D is uncertain. The ends were cut back, 7 bases at V and 1 base at J, with 15 bases in the middle. The germline gives CDR1 LGHDT, CDR2 YNNKEL (reference sequence). The CDR3 is 15 amino acids. CDR3: CASTRTQAGTDTQYF. In DNA, the CDR3 is TGTGCCAGCACACGAACTCAAGCCGGCACAGATACGCAGTATTTT.

This clone came up once. The rearrangement links TRBV7-2 to TRBJ1-2; the D gene is possibly TRBD1 (5 bases). The germline V and J ends were trimmed by 2 bases and 5 bases, with 9 bases remaining between them. The germline gives CDR1 SGHTA, CDR2 FQGNSA. The CDR3 covers 13 residues. The CDR3 nucleotides read TGTGCCAGCAGCTTACAAGGGGTTTATGGCTACACCTTC. It is translated as CASSLQGVYGYTF.

In its sample, this clone was seen once. The chain employs TRBV6-5 and TRBJ2-2; 8 nucleotides align to TRBD1. J was trimmed by 10 bases and V by 4 bases; bases with no gene match: 14. Germline CDR1 is MNHEY and CDR2 is SVGAGI. The CDR3 has 16 residues. The DNA of the CDR3 is TGTGCCAGCAGTTTTATCGGACAGGGTGCGTCTTTGGAGCTGTTTTTT. Translation: CASSFIGQGASLELFF.